These 14 T cell receptor beta chains originate from one sample sequenced in a study of OX40 agonist ivuxolimab in advanced cancers. Assay used: immunoSEQ multiplex PCR; TCRdb lists only in-frame clones, some missing. The sample records more than 45,000 clones, 85% to 90% being singletons. The sample in question was CD4+ or CD8+ T cells sorted from blood, obtained in a trial of the OX40 agonist ivuxolimab. The receptors shown here come from an adult with an advanced solid tumor such as melanoma, head and neck, liver or kidney cancer.

The rearrangement uses TRBV18 and TRBJ2-7; D uncertain. Germline V CDR1 and CDR2: KGHSH, LQKENI. The CDR3 is 13 residues long. Trimming pared 0 bases from V and 2 bases from J, leaving 5 bases between. The CDR3: CASSPPVTYEQYF. CDR3 sequence (DNA): TGTGCCAGCTCACCACCAGTCACCTACGAGCAGTACTTC. Looking up the rest from reference TRBV18 and TRBJ2-7 gives the full variable domain: NAGVMQNPRHLVRRRGQEARLRCSPMKGHSHVYWYRQLPEEGLKFMVYLQKENIIDESGMPKERFSAEFPKEGPSILRIQQVVRGDSAAYFCASSPPVTYEQYFGPGTRLTVT.

V is TRBV7-2 and J is TRBJ2-1; 10 nucleotides line up with TRBD2. J was trimmed by 9 bases and V by 7 bases; bases with no gene match: 9. The CDR3 loop spans 14 amino acids. Germline V lookup: CDR1 SGHTA, CDR2 FQGNSA. In DNA, the CDR3 is TGTGCCAGCACCGGCCTAGCGGGAGCCATTGAGCAGTTCTTC. This gives the protein CASTGLAGAIEQFF.

The chain has TRBV27 and TRBJ2-2; either TRBD1 or TRBD2 may supply D (5 bases each). Germline V CDR1 and CDR2: MNHEY, SMNVEV (reference sequence). This CDR3 spans 17 amino acids. Trimming removed 2 bases from V and 2 bases from J, with 15 bases in between. CDR3 bases: TGTGCCAGCAGTTTACATCCTGGGACGGTAAACACCGGGGAGCTGTTTTTT. It codes for CASSLHPGTVNTGELFF.

V usage is TRBV30 and J usage is TRBJ2-1; D is undetermined. V dropped 4 bases and J dropped 0 bases, with 10 bases sitting between them. The CDR3 spans 14 residues. CDR1 GTSNPN and CDR2 SVGIG come from the germline V gene (reference sequence). The CDR3: CAWMNPSSYNEQFF. The CDR3 DNA reads TGTGCCTGGATGAACCCGAGCTCCTACAATGAGCAGTTCTTC.

This clone was detected once. Other DNA sequences from this sample encode an identical CDR3 as well. V is TRBV5-1 and J is TRBJ2-2; no clear D gene. Germline V lookup: CDR1 SGHRS, CDR2 YFSETQ. This CDR3 contains 15 residues. V dropped 0 bases and J dropped 6 bases, with 12 bases sitting between them. CDR3 bases: TGCGCCAGCAGCTTGGGGGGTTACGAATCCGGGGAGCTGTTTTTT. It yields the protein CASSLGGYESGELFF.

This sequence joins TRBV2 and TRBJ2-1; 9 bases line up with TRBD2. Looked up from germline, CDR1 is SNHLY and CDR2 is FYNNEI. The trim removed 5 bases at V and 1 base at J, leaving 0 bases unmatched. The CDR3 contains 14 residues. The CDR3 region is CASSTSGSYNEQFF. The CDR3 DNA is TGTGCCAGCAGTACTAGCGGGTCCTACAATGAGCAGTTCTTC.

This chain uses TRBV27 with TRBJ1-1; TRBD1 is a possible D gene (5 bases). This CDR3 is built from 13 residues. The germline CDR1 and CDR2 sequences are MNHEY and SMNVEV (reference sequence). The V end lost 3 bases, the J end lost 4 bases, and 9 bases lay between the germline ends. DNA of the CDR3: TGTGCCAGCAGTTTTCAGGGTGGCACTGAAGCTTTCTTT. Translating it yields CASSFQGGTEAFF.

This clone was seen just once. This chain links TRBV5-4 with TRBJ2-3, with TRBD2 identical over 10 bases. Germline loops: CDR1 SGHNT, CDR2 YYREEE (reference sequence). V gave up 2 bases and J gave up 1 base; unmatched junction bases: 1. CDR3 size: 15 residues. The chain's CDR3 is CASSLAGGGTDTQYF. The CDR3 coding sequence is TGTGCCAGCAGCTTAGCGGGGGGGGGCACAGATACGCAGTATTTT.

Only one count was recorded for this clone. The chain carries TRBV27 and TRBJ1-1; TRBD1 might be the D (5 bases). The germline gives CDR1 MNHEY, CDR2 SMNVEV (reference sequence). The CDR3 consists of 15 residues. Trimming took 6 bases from V and 0 from J, leaving 14 bases between them. The CDR3 nucleotides are TGTGCCAGCAGGGTTGGGCCGGGACTGAACACTGAAGCTTTCTTT. Protein sequence: CASRVGPGLNTEAFF.

The genes are TRBV6-5 and TRBJ1-1, with 9 bases aligning to TRBD1. Trimming at V came to 0 bases and at J to 4 bases, leaving 6 bases not matched to a gene. Germline V gene sequence: CDR1 MNHEY, CDR2 SVGAGI. The CDR3 runs to 16 residues. This CDR3 reads CASSYSTGGGGTEAFF. CDR3 nucleotide sequence: TGTGCCAGCAGTTACTCCACAGGGGGCGGGGGCACTGAAGCTTTCTTT.

V gene TRBV29-1 combines with J gene TRBJ2-7; D ambiguous. Germline V gene data show CDR1 as SQVTM and CDR2 as ANQGSEA. The CDR3 has 12 amino acids. Trimming removed 5 bases from V and 1 base from J, with 9 bases in between. This CDR3 reads CSVSDNSYEQYF. Written as DNA, the CDR3 is TGCAGCGTTTCCGACAATTCCTACGAGCAGTACTTC.

CDR3 in DNA: TGTGCCAGCAGCTTTGAGGGGCGGGAGACCCAGTACTTC. The encoded protein is CASSFEGRETQYF. The chain employs TRBV7-9 and TRBJ2-5; D tentatively fits TRBD1 or TRBD2 (5 bases each). V lost 3 bases to trimming and J lost 5 bases, with 10 bases between them. This CDR3 has 13 residues. The germline CDR1 and CDR2 sequences are SEHNR and FQNEAQ (reference sequence).

The table lists this clone with a count of one. The genes are TRBV5-4 and TRBJ2-5; weak D call: TRBD1 (5 bases). Trimming removed 2 bases from V and 2 bases from J, with 7 bases in between. CDR1 is SGHNT and CDR2 is YYREEE in the germline V gene (reference sequence). The CDR3 is 13 amino acids. CDR3 sequence reads: CASSFPGQETQYF. The DNA of the CDR3 is TGTGCCAGCAGCTTTCCAGGGCAAGAGACCCAGTACTTC.

The chain joins TRBV5-4 to TRBJ1-3, with 8 bases aligning to TRBD1. CDR3 length equals 16 residues. Germline loops: CDR1 SGHNT, CDR2 YYREEE (reference sequence). V was clipped by 4 bases and J by 3 bases; unmatched bases: 9. The CDR3 is CASSLDGQGYGNTIYF. In DNA form, the CDR3 reads TGTGCCAGCAGCCTCGATGGACAGGGTTATGGAAACACCATATATTTT.